The source of this TCR beta chain is a study of post-analysis software for immune sequencing data. Study results and limitations: By F measure, strong co-clustering occurred among samples prepared in the same batch. A significant reduction in normalized Chao1 diversity was observed in multiple sclerosis patients versus controls. Four or five TRBV segments, including TRBV5-6, TRBV5-1 and TRBV20-1, were more frequent in patients than controls.

The table lists this clonotype with a few counts. What it binds is not known. The library was made from cDNA and included unique molecular identifiers. Each CDR3 protein gets one entry after TCRdb re-called the PCR reads with MiXCR. Of more than 500,000 distinct CDR3 sequences in the sample, about a third are singletons; the top ten hold 4.5% to 7.5%. The ends were cut back, 2 bases at V and 2 bases at J, with 14 bases in the middle. There are 16 residues in the CDR3. CDR1 and CDR2 from the germline V gene are KGHSH and LQKENI. The clonotype comes from a girl younger than 18 with multiple sclerosis. Sequencing was carried out using blood. The chain uses TRBV18 and TRBJ2-3, with no clear D. CDR3 bases: TGTGCCAGCTCACCAAGTGTAGGAACAACCACAGATACGCAGTATTTT. Translating gives CASSPSVGTTTDTQYF.